Below are 28 T cell receptor gamma chains sequenced from a single sample in a study of Vδ1+ human thymocytes. General observations from the study: In the thymus, TRG and TRD repertoires looked highly polyclonal with Gaussian CDR3 lengths.

No antigen has been assigned to these receptors. Extracted RNA was reverse transcribed into cDNA. CDR3 amplicons came from multiplex PCR with pooled V-gene forward and constant-region reverse primers. TCRdb re-identified clones in the multiplex PCR reads via CATT. This table holds some 37,000 gamma-chain clones, 20% found once. Sequenced: Vdelta1+ gamma-delta thymocytes from the thymus. The subset was: FACS-sorted CD3+ TCRalphabeta- TCRVdelta1+ TCRVdelta2- thymocytes. Receptors were obtained from a girl younger than two who had congenital heart surgery.

This clone showed up just a few times. The rearrangement uses TRGV9 and TRGJP2. CDR1 is GITISATS and CDR2 is ISYDGTV in the germline V gene (reference sequence). Losses at the gene ends were 1 base for V and 3 bases for J; bases not matched to a gene: 8. This CDR3 comprises 16 residues. Here the CDR3 reads CALWEVKVGSDWIKTF. The CDR3 region has the DNA TGTGCCTTGTGGGAGGTTAAGGTGGGTAGTGATTGGATCAAGACGTTT.

The chain combines TRGV9 with TRGJ1 or TRGJ2. CDR1 and CDR2 (germline): GITISATS, ISYDGTV (reference sequence). This CDR3 contains 13 residues. V dropped 2 bases and J dropped 6; count of bases not matched to a gene: 7. CDR3 region: CALWEGPFYKKLF. The CDR3 DNA reads as TGTGCCTTGTGGGAGGGCCCCTTTTATAAGAAACTCTTT.

This clone appeared a few times. This chain uses TRGV8 with TRGJ1 or TRGJ2. With 3 bases clipped from V and 6 bases from J, the junction kept 8 bases outside the gene matches. The CDR3 spans 13 residues. Germline CDR1 reads VENAVY; CDR2 reads YDSYNSRV. The CDR3 loop is CATWDVAIYKKLF. CDR3 nucleotides: TGTGCCACCTGGGATGTGGCCATTTATAAGAAACTCTTT.

A word on this clone: At one of its ends the junction is not consistent with the germline gene, which may arise from a read error. The V and J genes are TRGV8 and TRGJ1 or TRGJ2. The CDR3 has 14 residues. From germline, CDR1 is VENAVY and CDR2 YDSYNSRV. CDR3 loop: CATRDGRSGNKKLF. The CDR3 DNA reads TGTGCCACCAGGGACGGGCGCAGTGGGAATAAGAAACTCTTT.

Note on this clone: Other nucleotide sequences in the sample specify the same CDR3. J is TRGJ1 or TRGJ2 and V is TRGV2. V lost 0 bases and J lost 0; bases outside the gene matches: 5. This CDR3 comprises 15 residues. Germline CDR1 and CDR2: EGSNGY and YDSYNSKV. Here the CDR3 reads CATWDGRENYYKKLF. The CDR3 DNA reads as TGTGCCACCTGGGACGGGAGGGAGAATTATTATAAGAAACTCTTT.

This clone is judged medium-sized. The same CDR3 is also encoded by other DNA sequences in this sample. This chain joins TRGV9 and TRGJ1 or TRGJ2. Per the germline V gene, CDR1 is GITISATS and CDR2 is ISYDGTV (reference sequence). V trimming: 2 bases; J trimming: 8 bases; junction bases outside the gene matches: 3. The CDR3 runs 11 residues. The CDR3 DNA follows: TGTGCCTTGTGGGAGGGAAATAAGAAACTCTTT. Translated: CALWEGNKKLF.

The chain combines TRGV3 with TRGJ1 or TRGJ2. Germline-derived CDR1 and CDR2 are VTNTFY and YDVSTARD (reference sequence). The V and J ends lost 2 bases and 0 bases, in that order; junction bases with no gene match: 4. The CDR3 loop spans 14 amino acids. As DNA, the CDR3 is TGTGCCACCTGGGACATGACGAATTATTATAAGAAACTCTTT. Translating gives CATWDMTNYYKKLF.

This clone has a handful of counts. Distinct nucleotide sequences in the sample also encode this CDR3. The chain employs TRGV3 and TRGJ1 or TRGJ2. The length of the CDR3 is 13 residues. In germline, CDR1 is VTNTFY, CDR2 YDVSTARD (reference sequence). After removal of 0 bases from V and 6 bases from J, the junction contained 5 bases not matched to a gene. CDR3 region: CATWDRLPYKKLF. The CDR3 DNA reads as TGTGCCACCTGGGACAGGCTGCCTTATAAGAAACTCTTT.

The sample holds one count of this clone. A much larger clonotype is one base distant, so this may be a read error. This chain connects TRGV2 to TRGJP2. Germline CDR1 and CDR2: EGSNGY and YDSYNSKV. The CDR3 length is 14 residues. The chain's CDR3 is CATWGGRSDWIKTF. The CDR3 nucleotides read TGTGCCACCTGGGGCGGGCGAAGTGATTGGATCAAGACGTTT.

The chain joins TRGV9 to TRGJP. Per the germline V gene, CDR1 is GITISATS and CDR2 is ISYDGTV (reference sequence). This CDR3 contains 19 residues. V trimming: 0 bases; J trimming: 4 bases; junction bases outside the gene matches: 9. CDR3 coding DNA: TGTGCCTTGTGGGAGGTGGAAGCCCATCAAGAGTTGGGCAAAAAAATCAAGGTATTT. Protein sequence: CALWEVEAHQELGKKIKVF.

The sample holds a few counts of this clone. The chain couples TRGV4 to TRGJ1 or TRGJ2. The germline CDR1 and CDR2 sequences are EGSTGY and YDSYTSSV. After removal of 0 bases from V and 12 bases from J, the junction contained 8 bases not matched to a gene. The CDR3 spans 12 residues. The CDR3 spells CATWDGRAGKLF. In DNA form, the CDR3 reads TGTGCCACCTGGGATGGGCGCGCGGGGAAACTCTTT.

The gene calls are TRGV2 and TRGJP1. V gave up 6 bases and J gave up 1 base; unmatched junction bases: 8. Germline V lookup: CDR1 EGSNGY, CDR2 YDSYNSKV. This CDR3 spans 15 amino acids. The CDR3 spells CATWYHFTTGWFKIF. The CDR3 coding sequence is TGTGCCACCTGGTATCACTTTACCACTGGTTGGTTCAAGATATTT.

The chain couples TRGV9 to TRGJ1 or TRGJ2. The CDR3 extends over 13 amino acids. The germline CDR1 and CDR2 sequences are GITISATS and ISYDGTV (reference sequence). After removal of 0 bases from V and 8 bases from J, the junction contained 7 bases not matched to a gene. CDR3 loop: CALWEVLPDKKLF. The CDR3 region has the DNA TGTGCCTTGTGGGAGGTGCTGCCGGATAAGAAACTCTTT.

This chain links TRGV9 with TRGJ1 or TRGJ2. This CDR3 is 15 amino acids long. The J segment lost 4 bases and the V segment lost 3 bases, leaving 12 bases of the junction unmatched. The V gene's germline CDR1 is GITISATS and CDR2 ISYDGTV (reference sequence). Here the CDR3 DNA reads TGTGCCTTGTGGGAGCCCTTAGGGGGATATTATAAGAAACTCTTT. Its translation is CALWEPLGGYYKKLF.

This chain uses TRGV4 with TRGJ1 or TRGJ2. J was trimmed by 7 bases and V by 3 bases; bases with no gene match: 21. The CDR3 covers 17 residues. CDR1 EGSTGY and CDR2 YDSYTSSV come from the germline V gene. The CDR3 DNA reads as TGTGCCACCTGGGATCCCCCGGAAGTGAGGAGTGAGTATAAGAAACTCTTT. This sequence encodes CATWDPPEVRSEYKKLF.

This clone is deemed medium-sized (0.01 to 0.1%). Other DNA sequences in the same sample also yield this CDR3. V and J are TRGV8 and TRGJ1 or TRGJ2. The CDR3 is 12 residues long. Trimming at V came to 2 bases and at J to 5 bases, leaving 3 bases not matched to a gene. Germline CDR1 and CDR2: VENAVY and YDSYNSRV. The CDR3 nucleotides read TGTGCCACCTGGGATAAGAATTATAAGAAACTCTTT. This encodes CATWDKNYKKLF.

V and J are TRGV9 and TRGJP2. The V gene end was trimmed by 4 bases and the J gene end by 12 bases; junction bases not matched to a gene: 8. CDR1 and CDR2 (germline): GITISATS, ISYDGTV (reference sequence). This CDR3 has 12 residues. The CDR3 here is CALWDPRGIKTF. The DNA for the CDR3 is TGTGCCTTGTGGGACCCTCGGGGGATCAAGACGTTT.

Only a few counts were recorded for this clone. The chain employs TRGV4 and TRGJP1. CDR3 length: 11 residues. The germline CDR1 and CDR2 sequences are EGSTGY and YDSYTSSV. J was trimmed by 6 bases and V by 5 bases; bases with no gene match: 0. This CDR3 reads CATWAGWFKIF. The DNA of the CDR3 is TGTGCCACCTGGGCTGGTTGGTTCAAGATATTT.

The rearrangement joins TRGV3 to TRGJ1 or TRGJ2. Germline trimming cut 2 bases from V and 4 bases from J; bases unmatched to any gene: 8. The length of the CDR3 is 14 residues. Germline CDR1 is VTNTFY and CDR2 is YDVSTARD (reference sequence). The CDR3 sequence is CATWDNADYYKKLF. The DNA of the CDR3 is TGTGCCACCTGGGACAACGCTGACTATTATAAGAAACTCTTT.

This clone was recorded a few times. This same CDR3 is encoded by further DNA sequences in the sample. The chain combines TRGV4 with TRGJ1 or TRGJ2. The CDR3 totals 11 residues. The trim removed 1 base at V and 9 bases at J, leaving 3 bases unmatched. Germline lookup yields CDR1 EGSTGY and CDR2 YDSYTSSV. The DNA of the CDR3 is TGTGCCACCTGGGATGGACTTAAGAAACTCTTT. Translation gives CATWDGLKKLF.

To note about this clone: A far more abundant clone sits one base away, making this likely a read error. The rearrangement uses TRGV2 and TRGJP2. This CDR3 is 13 amino acids long. Germline V lookup: CDR1 EGSNGY, CDR2 YDSYNSKV. CDR3 sequence reads: CATWDGSDWIRTF. CDR3 in DNA: TGTGCCACCTGGGACGGTAGTGATTGGATCAGGACGTTT.

V and J are TRGV9 and TRGJ1 or TRGJ2. The junction had 6 bases not matched to a gene; V was cut back by 2 bases and J by 11 bases. Per germline, CDR1 GITISATS and CDR2 ISYDGTV (reference sequence). The CDR3 runs to 11 residues. CDR3 DNA: TGTGCCTTGTGGGAGGACCTCGAGAAACTCTTT. It specifies CALWEDLEKLF.

This clone was counted only a few times. This chain uses TRGV8 with TRGJ1 or TRGJ2. The CDR3 runs to 15 residues. V dropped 2 bases and J dropped 10; count of bases not matched to a gene: 17. Germline CDR1 and CDR2: VENAVY and YDSYNSRV. The CDR3 is CATWDKGTDPTKKLF. CDR3 DNA: TGTGCCACCTGGGATAAGGGTACGGATCCCACCAAGAAACTCTTT.

This clone was counted only a few times. The rearrangement uses TRGV2 and TRGJ1 or TRGJ2. The CDR3 consists of 15 residues. CDR1 and CDR2 from the germline V gene are EGSNGY and YDSYNSKV. Germline trimming cut 0 bases from V and 5 bases from J; bases unmatched to any gene: 10. The CDR3: CATWDGQLHDYKKLF. The CDR3 coding sequence is TGTGCCACCTGGGACGGGCAGTTACATGATTATAAGAAACTCTTT.

This clone showed up just once. Distinct nucleotide sequences in the sample also encode this CDR3. V usage is TRGV3 and J usage is TRGJP1. The junction had 5 bases not matched to a gene; V was cut back by 0 bases and J by 7 bases. The CDR3 has 14 residues. Per germline, CDR1 VTNTFY and CDR2 YDVSTARD (reference sequence). As DNA, the CDR3 is TGTGCCACCTGGGACAGGCCGGGTGGTTGGTTCAAGATATTT. Its protein product is CATWDRPGGWFKIF.

This chain links TRGV2 with TRGJ1 or TRGJ2. CDR1 is EGSNGY, CDR2 YDSYNSKV, per germline. The CDR3 length is 15 residues. Unmatched junction bases numbered 12, after V lost 4 bases and J lost 3 bases. The chain's CDR3 is CATWDSLSSYYKKLF. In nucleotides, the CDR3 is TGTGCCACCTGGGATTCGCTATCATCTTATTATAAGAAACTCTTT.

There are a few counts of this clone. The chain couples TRGV9 to TRGJ1 or TRGJ2. Germline V gene lookup returns CDR1 GITISATS and CDR2 ISYDGTV (reference sequence). Trimming removed 1 base from V and 13 bases from J; junction bases left unmatched: 22. This CDR3 has 16 amino acids. DNA for the CDR3: TGTGCCTTGTGGGAGGTTTTGGGAGTCGTTTTACCAAAAAAACTCTTT. Translating it yields CALWEVLGVVLPKKLF.

The chain has TRGV3 and TRGJP2. From germline, CDR1 is VTNTFY and CDR2 YDVSTARD (reference sequence). Unmatched junction bases numbered 23, after V lost 1 base and J lost 6 bases. The CDR3 is 20 residues long. The CDR3 is CATWDSRPVGELRGDWIKTF. CDR3 coding DNA: TGTGCCACCTGGGACAGCCGACCGGTAGGAGAATTAAGGGGTGATTGGATCAAGACGTTT.